This T cell receptor (beta chain) appears in the sequencing data of a study of blood T cells in healthy people across ages. Overall study context: Per every two T cells, about one barcoded beta molecule was captured by template switching. Study findings and constraints: Diversity was estimated from one million T cells, and these estimates were considered underestimates. Researchers report that TCR beta diversity correlated strongly with naive T cell percentage.

This clonotype has only a few counts. No antigen is known for it. Primers used in a second PCR of roughly 6 to 12 cycles were a sample-barcoded 5' primer and a J-beta primer mix. Tagging of each cDNA molecule was performed by a template-switch adaptor with 12 random nucleotides. TCRdb recomputed calls from the 5' RACE reads with MiXCR, one row per CDR3 protein. Counted here are around 1,800,000 distinct CDR3 sequences, 35% to 50% occurring once; the ten biggest clones make up 23%. V gave up 5 bases and J gave up 4 bases; unmatched junction bases: 11. The CDR3 loop spans 16 amino acids. The sequenced sample was blood. The gene calls are TRBV12-3 or TRBV12-4 and TRBJ2-5; 9 nucleotides line up with TRBD1. This TCR was sampled from a human donor in good health. CDR3 in DNA: TGTGCCAGCAGTCAAGGTACCGGGACAGGGAGAGAGACCCAGTACTTC. Residues: CASSQGTGTGRETQYF.